This T cell receptor beta chain comes out of a study of T cells in Graves' hyperthyroidism and ophthalmopathy. Study as a whole: Prior to any treatment, at the point of initial diagnosis, peripheral blood was collected.

This clonotype was detected many times. Deletions cut 5 bases from V and 4 bases from J, with 13 bases between. The length of the CDR3 is 14 residues. The germline V gene encodes CDR1 SGHTA and CDR2 FQGNSA. Newly diagnosed hyperthyroidism, duration under 2 months, in patients aged 18 to 65. Amplified regions were TCR beta CDR3 sequences from RNA transcripts. In the first-round RT-PCR of the TCR CDR3, the HTBI primer set was used. TCRdb ran MiXCR on the multiplex PCR reads and lists one entry per CDR3 protein. The data hold over 450,000 distinct CDR3 sequences, with approximately 15% observed a single time.

The sequence was collected from a woman aged 18-30 years with Graves' hyperthyroidism. The sequenced sample consisted of blood. The chain uses TRBV7-2 and TRBJ2-3; D remains unclear. CDR3 in amino acids: CASSPRGVSDTQYF. CDR3 DNA: TGTGCCAGCAGCCCCCGTGGCGTGTCAGATACGCAGTATTTT.